The 24 T cell receptor beta chains below all came from one sample that was sequenced in a study of sequential checkpoint blockade in melanoma. This table comes from immunoSEQ multiplex PCR, and its TCRdb copy is limited to in-frame clones, with some not included. The data contain thousands of clones, about 75% of them seen just once; the ten biggest clones take up less than 20%. Treatment specified: randomized to nivolumab then ipilimumab (arm A) or the reverse (arm B). The input for sequencing was CD8+ T cells sorted from blood (inferred from file names), taken from a patient given nivolumab and ipilimumab in sequence. The receptor source for this set is a human donor with melanoma.

The chain uses TRBV27 and TRBJ2-5, with 7 bases matching TRBD2. CDR1 and CDR2 (germline): MNHEY, SMNVEV (reference sequence). Germline trimming cut 8 bases from V and 2 bases from J; bases unmatched to any gene: 8. CDR3 length: 14 residues. CDR3 bases: TGTGCCAGCCAGGGAGGGGTAGGGCAAGAGACCCAGTACTTC. Translating gives CASQGGVGQETQYF.

The chain couples TRBV9 to TRBJ2-1; D gene uncertain. Deletions cut 0 bases from V and 9 bases from J, with 7 bases between. The CDR3 sequence is 12 residues long. Germline lookup yields CDR1 SGDLS and CDR2 YYNGEE. CDR3 coding DNA: TGTGCCAGCAGCGTAGGTTCCAGTGAGCAGTTCTTC. Its protein is CASSVGSSEQFF.

Concerning this clone: This is likely a read error, given that the CDR3 carries no conserved phenylalanine or tryptophan at its end. The V call is TRBV6-1, the J call TRBJ2-7; 9 bases line up with TRBD1. After removal of 1 base from V and 7 bases from J, the junction contained 8 bases not matched to a gene. In germline, CDR1 is MNHNS, CDR2 SASEGT. This CDR3 spans 15 amino acids. The CDR3: CASSEGTGEWREQYL. Written as DNA, the CDR3 is TGTGCCAGCAGTGAAGGGACAGGGGAATGGAGGGAGCAGTACCTC.

The chain employs TRBV14 and TRBJ1-6; perhaps TRBD1 as D (5 bases). Germline loops: CDR1 SGHDN, CDR2 FVKESK. Trimming removed 1 base at V and 11 bases at J, with 15 bases between. There are 15 residues in the CDR3. In nucleotides, the CDR3 is TGTGCCAGCAGCCAAGGGTCGTGGGGGAGGACACCCCTCCACTTT. Protein product: CASSQGSWGRTPLHF.

This clone appeared a single time. The chain links TRBV29-1 to TRBJ2-7; 9 positions match TRBD1. The CDR3 length is 13 residues. Germline loops: CDR1 SQVTM, CDR2 ANQGSEA. V lost 3 bases, J lost 0 bases, and 0 bases stayed unmatched. The CDR3 reads CSVETGGSYEQYF. CDR3 in DNA: TGCAGCGTTGAGACAGGGGGCTCCTACGAGCAGTACTTC.

The chain combines TRBV11-3 with TRBJ1-1; D not resolved. The CDR3 spans 16 residues. Germline lookup yields CDR1 SGHNT and CDR2 YENEEA. With 1 base removed from V and 3 bases from J, the gap between germline ends came to 15 bases. The CDR3: CASSLGVGGGYTEAFF. The CDR3 region has the DNA TGTGCCAGCAGCTTAGGAGTCGGCGGCGGGTACACTGAAGCTTTCTTT.

This rearrangement joins TRBV29-1 to TRBJ2-1; TRBD2 is a possible D gene (5 bases). The CDR3 loop spans 12 amino acids. Looked up from germline, CDR1 is SQVTM and CDR2 is ANQGSEA. The germline V and J ends were trimmed by 7 bases and 7 bases, with 14 bases remaining between them. CDR3 sequence (DNA): TGCAGCGATTACCGGGGTACTAATGAGCAGTTCTTC. It yields the protein CSDYRGTNEQFF.

The rearrangement links TRBV1 to TRBJ2-7; whether TRBD2, the table's D call, matches the DNA was not checked. TRBV1 is annotated as a pseudogene. The CDR3 extends over 15 amino acids. Here the CDR3 reads CTSSQSGTSGYEQYF. CDR3 bases: TGCACCAGCAGCCAATCCGGGACTAGCGGCTACGAGCAGTACTTC.

The chain has TRBV6-4 and TRBJ2-2, with D tentatively TRBD2 (7 bases). Trimming pared 0 bases from V and 3 bases from J, leaving 14 bases between. The CDR3 extends over 17 amino acids. CDR1 MRHNA and CDR2 SNTAGT come from the germline V gene. Written as DNA, the CDR3 is TGTGCCAGCAGTGACTCGCCGGGGGGCCAGGACACCGGGGAGCTGTTTTTT. It yields the protein CASSDSPGGQDTGELFF.

V is TRBV7-8 and J is TRBJ2-3; 10 nucleotides match TRBD1. This CDR3 comprises 15 residues. Looked up from germline, CDR1 is SGHVS and CDR2 is FQNEAQ. Trimming removed 7 bases from V and 5 bases from J; junction bases left unmatched: 9. CDR3 sequence reads: CASTPLGQGRDTQYF. For the CDR3, the DNA is TGTGCCAGCACCCCCCTGGGACAGGGGAGAGATACGCAGTATTTT.

J is TRBJ1-2 and V is TRBV19, with TRBD1 matching 8 bases. This CDR3 is built from 15 residues. Germline V CDR1 and CDR2: LNHDA, SQIVND (reference sequence). Trimming removed 10 bases from V and 6 bases from J; junction bases left unmatched: 16. CDR3: CATSYPGGEMDGYTF. DNA of the CDR3: TGTGCCACCTCGTATCCAGGGGGCGAAATGGATGGCTACACCTTC.

In this sample, this clone turned up a few times. This chain links TRBV7-6 with TRBJ1-4, with TRBD1 matching 8 bases. This CDR3 region has 14 residues. The germline V gene encodes CDR1 SGHVS and CDR2 FNYEAQ. Germline trimming cut 5 bases from V and 12 bases from J; bases unmatched to any gene: 11. The CDR3 DNA is TGTGCCAGCAGCCAGGACAGGGCGGAAGGGGAACTGTTTTTT. Its translation is CASSQDRAEGELFF.

This clone was seen a handful of times. This chain's CDR3 is CAISQLQGDYGYTF. The CDR3 DNA reads TGTGCCATCAGCCAATTACAGGGGGACTATGGCTACACCTTC. The chain combines TRBV10-3 with TRBJ1-2; 8 bases align to TRBD1. Germline V gene sequence: CDR1 ENHRY, CDR2 SYGVKD. This CDR3 region has 14 residues. J gave up 3 bases and V 6 bases, and 6 bases lay outside the gene matches.

V is TRBV6-5 and J is TRBJ2-2; D gene ambiguous. This CDR3 is 14 amino acids long. The V gene's germline CDR1 is MNHEY and CDR2 SVGAGI. V lost 2 bases to trimming and J lost 4 bases, with 8 bases between them. DNA of the CDR3: TGTGCCAGCAGTTACGGGCTCGGCACCGGGGAGCTGTTTTTT. Protein product: CASSYGLGTGELFF.

V is TRBV7-3 and J is TRBJ2-7, with D tentatively TRBD2 (7 bases). The germline gives CDR1 SGHTA, CDR2 FQGTGA. The CDR3 is 16 amino acids. Trimming cost V 5 bases and J 2 bases, with 19 bases left between them. Here the CDR3 DNA reads TGTGCCAGCAGCGGAGGGGGGGGACCGCGGCCCTACGAGCAGTACTTC. Its protein product is CASSGGGGPRPYEQYF. Together with reference TRBV7-3 and TRBJ2-7, the CDR3 gives the full variable domain: GAGVSQTPSNKVTEKGKYVELRCDPISGHTALYWYRQSLGQGPEFLIYFQGTGAADDSGLPNDRFFAVRPEGSVSTLKIQRTERGDSAVYLCASSGGGGPRPYEQYFGPGTRLTVT.

The chain combines TRBV27 with TRBJ1-6; weak D call: TRBD1 (5 bases). The CDR3 consists of 13 residues. CDR1 and CDR2 (germline): MNHEY, SMNVEV (reference sequence). Trimming shortened V by 2 bases and J by 9 bases, and 8 bases separated the two germline ends. CDR3 region: CASSLGGVSPLHF. CDR3 DNA: TGTGCCAGCAGTTTAGGGGGGGTTTCACCCCTCCACTTT.

In its sample, this clone was seen once. The gene calls are TRBV7-9 and TRBJ2-7, with D possibly being TRBD1 (5 bases). The CDR3 extends over 15 amino acids. Trimming took off 1 base at V and 4 bases at J, with 14 bases between the two ends. Per germline, CDR1 SEHNR and CDR2 FQNEAQ (reference sequence). The CDR3 sequence is CASSLGIGRDYEQYF. CDR3 coding DNA: TGTGCCAGCAGCTTAGGAATTGGCAGGGATTACGAGCAGTACTTC.

This chain connects TRBV10-1 to TRBJ2-7, with 11 bases lining up with TRBD1. The CDR3 consists of 17 residues. CDR1 and CDR2 (germline): WNHNN, SYGVQD (reference sequence). V lost 5 bases, J lost 7 bases, and 16 bases stayed unmatched. The CDR3, as DNA: TGCGCCAGCAGTTCAACAACCCATGGACAGGGGGCGCGGGAGCAGTACTTC. Translating it yields CASSSTTHGQGAREQYF.

This rearrangement joins TRBV10-3 to TRBJ2-1, with 8 bases fitting TRBD2. CDR1 and CDR2 (germline): ENHRY, SYGVKD. CDR3 size: 15 residues. The V and J ends lost 11 bases and 5 bases, in that order; junction bases with no gene match: 14. CDR3 DNA: TGTGCCGTCGGGGAGGTCGGGCGGGGGGACAATGAGCAGTTCTTC. It encodes CAVGEVGRGDNEQFF.

The chain employs TRBV19 and TRBJ2-2; either TRBD1 or TRBD2 may supply D (5 bases each). This CDR3 is built from 14 residues. Per germline, CDR1 LNHDA and CDR2 SQIVND (reference sequence). With 5 bases removed from V and 7 bases from J, the gap between germline ends came to 14 bases. CDR3 nucleotides: TGTGCCAGTAGTCTAGCAGGGATTGGCGGGGAGCTGTTTTTT. Translation: CASSLAGIGGELFF.

The chain couples TRBV7-6 to TRBJ2-7, with 9 bases identical to TRBD1. The V segment lost 11 bases and the J segment 5 bases; nucleotides outside the gene matches: 7. CDR3 length: 12 residues. The V gene's germline CDR1 is SGHVS and CDR2 FNYEAQ. The CDR3 reads CASGTGRDEQYF. CDR3 bases: TGTGCCTCCGGGACAGGGCGCGACGAGCAGTACTTC.

The J gene is TRBJ2-2, the V gene TRBV5-1; D is possibly TRBD2 (6 bases). Germline-derived CDR1 and CDR2 are SGHRS and YFSETQ. V shed 7 bases and J shed 3 bases, with 16 bases lying between them. CDR3 length: 15 amino acids. DNA for the CDR3: TGCGCCAGCGCAGCCGTGTGGAGGGACACCGGGGAGCTGTTTTTT. Translated, it gives CASAAVWRDTGELFF.

This sequence joins TRBV7-2 and TRBJ2-1; 10 bases match TRBD2. This CDR3 has 15 residues. The V and J ends lost 5 bases and 3 bases, in that order; junction bases with no gene match: 4. Germline V lookup: CDR1 SGHTA, CDR2 FQGNSA. The chain's CDR3 is CASSLGTSVYNEQFF. The DNA of the CDR3 is TGTGCCAGCAGCCTCGGGACTAGCGTCTACAATGAGCAGTTCTTC.

A single count supports this clone. V gene TRBV4-1 combines with J gene TRBJ2-5, with D perhaps TRBD2 (5 bases). V lost 6 bases to trimming and J lost 5 bases, with 16 bases between them. The V gene's germline CDR1 is MGHRA and CDR2 YSYEKL. This CDR3 spans 14 amino acids. CDR3 amino acids: CASRRTDSAETQYF. Here the CDR3 DNA reads TGCGCCAGCAGGCGGACGGATAGCGCGGAGACCCAGTACTTC.